The rows below give T cell receptor beta chains drawn from one sample of a study of OX40 agonist ivuxolimab in advanced cancers. TCRdb keeps only in-frame clones here, not all; method: immunoSEQ multiplex PCR. This table has roughly 73,000 clones, 85% to 90% appearing once. The input for sequencing was CD4+ or CD8+ T cells sorted from blood, taken in a trial of the OX40 agonist ivuxolimab. Every receptor here comes from an adult with an advanced solid tumor such as melanoma, head and neck, liver or kidney cancer. CDR3s include the opening cysteine and the closing phenylalanine or tryptophan. D genes are given only for firm matches. Clone size appears in some rows only: once, few, many, or a class for an expanded clone.

V gene	D gene	J gene	clone size	CDR3 protein	CDR3 DNA
TRBV7-2	NA	TRBJ2-3	NA	CASSLGTAFDTQYF	TGTGCCAGCAGCTTAGGTACCGCCTTCGATACGCAGTATTTT
TRBV19	NA	TRBJ1-2	NA	CASKMGDQGGYTF	TGTGCCAGTAAGATGGGAGATCAGGGCGGCTACACCTTC
TRBV23-1	NA	TRBJ2-5	NA	CASRSGQIRAQYF	TGCGCCAGCAGAAGCGGGCAGATCCGGGCCCAGTACTTC
TRBV7-9	NA	TRBJ2-1	NA	CASSFTGDSEQFF	TGTGCCAGCAGCTTTACGGGAGATAGTGAGCAGTTCTTC
TRBV10-1	TRBD2	TRBJ2-3	NA	CASSGGLAEGTDTQYF	TGCGCCAGCAGTGGGGGACTAGCGGAGGGGACAGATACGCAGTATTTT
TRBV5-1	TRBD1	TRBJ1-1	NA	CASSPRPGTGATEAFF	TGCGCCAGCAGCCCTCGACCCGGGACAGGGGCCACTGAAGCTTTCTTT
TRBV6-1	NA	TRBJ2-1	NA	CASSVNSYNEQFF	TGTGCCAGCAGTGTGAACTCCTACAATGAGCAGTTCTTC
TRBV9	TRBD2	TRBJ2-7	NA	CASSVTPLADSYEQYF	TGTGCCAGCAGCGTAACTCCGCTAGCGGATTCCTACGAGCAGTACTTC
TRBV9	NA	TRBJ2-3	NA	CASSVEGGLGADTQYF	TGTGCCAGCAGCGTAGAAGGGGGGTTAGGAGCAGATACGCAGTATTTT
TRBV5-6	NA	TRBJ2-1	NA	CASSFSRNEQFF	TGTGCCAGCAGCTTTTCACGTAATGAGCAGTTCTTC
TRBV9	NA	TRBJ2-5	NA	CASSVDAGNAGETQYF	TGTGCCAGCAGCGTAGATGCCGGGAATGCTGGAGAGACCCAGTACTTC
TRBV18	TRBD1	TRBJ1-4	NA	CASSPPGTGDEKLFF	TGTGCCAGCTCACCACCCGGGACAGGCGATGAAAAACTGTTTTTT
TRBV19	TRBD2	TRBJ2-4	NA	CASSIEGLAGSAPRQNIQYF	TGTGCCAGTAGTATTGAGGGACTAGCGGGATCCGCCCCACGCCAGAACATTCAGTACTTC
TRBV10-3	TRBD2	TRBJ2-1	few	CAISDSTSGGRSEQFF	TGTGCCATCAGTGATTCTACTAGCGGGGGGCGTAGTGAGCAGTTCTTC
TRBV11-1	NA	TRBJ2-5	NA	CASSSGFSVQETQYF	TGTGCCAGCAGCTCCGGGTTTTCCGTCCAAGAGACCCAGTACTTC
TRBV7-6	NA	TRBJ2-1	NA	CASSLRAGRYNEQFF	TGTGCCAGCAGCTTACGGGCGGGTCGGTACAATGAGCAGTTCTTC
TRBV5-1	NA	TRBJ2-3	NA	CASSLDSSRDTQYF	TGCGCCAGCAGCTTGGATTCCTCGAGAGATACGCAGTATTTT
TRBV21-1	NA	TRBJ2-1	NA	CASSKGPKGRDGSYNEQFF	TGTGCCAGCAGCAAGGGACCAAAGGGTAGGGACGGCTCCTACAATGAGCAGTTCTTC
TRBV14	TRBD2	TRBJ2-1	NA	CASSQEGSGREFYNEQFF	TGTGCCAGCAGCCAAGAGGGTAGCGGGAGGGAGTTCTACAATGAGCAGTTCTTC
TRBV5-4	NA	TRBJ2-5	NA	CASSLELYQETQYF	TGTGCCAGCAGCTTGGAGCTATATCAAGAGACCCAGTACTTC
TRBV7-2	NA	TRBJ2-7	NA	CASSNRYEQYF	TGTGCCAGCAGCAACCGCTATGAGCAGTACTTC
TRBV11-2	NA	TRBJ1-1	NA	CASSIGTGTTEAFF	TGTGCCAGCAGCATCGGCACAGGGACCACTGAAGCTTTCTTT
TRBV11-2	NA	TRBJ1-2	NA	CASSLASTGRGYTF	TGTGCCAGCAGCTTGGCTTCAACTGGTCGAGGCTACACCTTC
TRBV5-1	NA	TRBJ1-2	NA	CASSLAGLGLLYGYTF	TGCGCCAGCAGCTTGGCCGGTTTGGGACTTCTCTATGGCTACACCTTC
TRBV7-9	NA	TRBJ2-2	NA	CASSRGGGTGELFF	TGTGCCAGCAGCAGAGGGGGTGGCACCGGGGAGCTGTTTTTT
TRBV6-5	NA	TRBJ2-2	few	CASSRRPNTGELFF	TGTGCCAGCAGCAGGAGGCCTAACACCGGGGAGCTGTTTTTT
TRBV30	NA	TRBJ2-2	once	CAWSVAGLLLVGELFF	TGTGCCTGGAGTGTCGCGGGGTTGTTGCTCGTCGGGGAGCTGTTTTTT
TRBV5-1	TRBD2	TRBJ2-3	NA	CASSFLAGGPQNTQYF	TGCGCCAGCAGCTTTCTAGCGGGGGGACCACAAAATACGCAGTATTTT
TRBV2	NA	TRBJ1-2	NA	CASNRGRGYTF	TGTGCCAGCAATCGGGGGCGTGGCTACACCTTC
TRBV27	NA	TRBJ1-3	few	CASRGQPGNTIYF	TGTGCCAGCAGAGGACAACCTGGAAACACCATATATTTT
TRBV10-3	TRBD2	TRBJ2-5	NA	CAISGGLAGAGETQYF	TGTGCCATCAGTGGGGGACTAGCGGGAGCGGGAGAGACCCAGTACTTC
TRBV2	NA	TRBJ2-2	NA	CASSEALRTAGELFF	TGTGCCAGCAGTGAAGCGCTTCGGACAGCCGGGGAGCTGTTTTTT
TRBV18	TRBD2	TRBJ2-1	NA	CASSPQRGGRDEQFF	TGTGCCAGCTCACCACAGCGGGGGGGCAGAGATGAGCAGTTCTTC
TRBV15	NA	TRBJ2-7	NA	CATSRGVNGGYEQYF	TGTGCCACCAGCAGGGGGGTTAACGGGGGATACGAGCAGTACTTC
TRBV19	TRBD1	TRBJ2-1	once	CASRTGQGGFDEQFF	TGTGCCAGTAGAACGGGACAGGGAGGTTTCGATGAGCAGTTCTTC
TRBV5-1	TRBD1	TRBJ1-2	NA	CASSLGQGAYGYTF	TGCGCCAGCAGCTTAGGACAGGGGGCTTATGGCTACACCTTC